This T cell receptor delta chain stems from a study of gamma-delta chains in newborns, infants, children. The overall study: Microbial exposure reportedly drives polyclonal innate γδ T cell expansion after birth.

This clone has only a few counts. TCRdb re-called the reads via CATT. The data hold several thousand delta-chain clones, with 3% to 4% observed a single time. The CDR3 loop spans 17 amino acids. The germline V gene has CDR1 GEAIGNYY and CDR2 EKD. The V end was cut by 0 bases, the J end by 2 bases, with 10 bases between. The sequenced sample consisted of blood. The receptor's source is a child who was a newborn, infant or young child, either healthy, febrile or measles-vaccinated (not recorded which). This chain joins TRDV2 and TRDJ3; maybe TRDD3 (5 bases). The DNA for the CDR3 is TGTGCCTGTGACACCGCACTGGCCCCCTGGGACACCCGACAGATGTTTTTC. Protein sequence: CACDTALAPWDTRQMFF.